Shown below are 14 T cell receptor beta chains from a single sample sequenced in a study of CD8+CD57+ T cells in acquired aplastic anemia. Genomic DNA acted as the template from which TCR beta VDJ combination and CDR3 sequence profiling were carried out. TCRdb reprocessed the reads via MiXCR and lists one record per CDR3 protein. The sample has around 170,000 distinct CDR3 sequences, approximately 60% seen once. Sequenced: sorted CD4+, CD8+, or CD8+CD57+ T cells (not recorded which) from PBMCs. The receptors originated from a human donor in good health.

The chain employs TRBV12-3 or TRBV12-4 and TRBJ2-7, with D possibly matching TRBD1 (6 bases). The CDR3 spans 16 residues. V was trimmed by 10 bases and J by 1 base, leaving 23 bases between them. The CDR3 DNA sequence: TGTGCCACCCAGGGGAAGCGGAACCTACAGTCCTACGAGCAGTACTTC. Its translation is CATQGKRNLQSYEQYF.

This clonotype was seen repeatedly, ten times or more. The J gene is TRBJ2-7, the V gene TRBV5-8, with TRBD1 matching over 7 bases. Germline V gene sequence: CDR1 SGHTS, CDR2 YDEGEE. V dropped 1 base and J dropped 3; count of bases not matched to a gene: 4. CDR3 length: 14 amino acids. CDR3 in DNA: TGTGCCAGCAGCTTGTGGGACAGAGACTACGAGCAGTACTTC. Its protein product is CASSLWDRDYEQYF.

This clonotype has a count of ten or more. CDR3 loop: CASSWGLGVSDEQYF. In DNA, the CDR3 is TGTGCCAGCAGTTGGGGACTAGGGGTTTCCGACGAGCAGTACTTC. The J gene is TRBJ2-7, the V gene TRBV12-3 or TRBV12-4, with 8 bases identical to TRBD2. V lost 4 bases and J lost 5; bases outside the gene matches: 10. The CDR3 totals 15 residues.

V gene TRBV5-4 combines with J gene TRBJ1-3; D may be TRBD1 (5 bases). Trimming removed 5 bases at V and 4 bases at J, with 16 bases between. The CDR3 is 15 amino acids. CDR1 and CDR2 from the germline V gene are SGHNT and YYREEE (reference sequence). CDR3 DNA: TGTGCCAGCAGTACCCTGGCAGGGATCGGAAACACCATATATTTT. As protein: CASSTLAGIGNTIYF.

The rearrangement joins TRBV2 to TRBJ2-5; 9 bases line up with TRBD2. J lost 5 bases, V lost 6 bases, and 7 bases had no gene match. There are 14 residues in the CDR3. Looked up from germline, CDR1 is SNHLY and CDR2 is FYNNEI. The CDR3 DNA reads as TGTGCCAGCAGACCCGGGACTAGCTCGGAGACCCAGTACTTC. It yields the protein CASRPGTSSETQYF.

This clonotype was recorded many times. CDR3 sequence (DNA): TGTGCCAGCAGTTTACGAGAGGGACACCGCTCTGGAAACACCATATATTTT. Translating it yields CASSLREGHRSGNTIYF. The rearrangement uses TRBV28 and TRBJ1-3; D possibly corresponds to TRBD1 (6 bases). V shed 2 bases and J shed 0 bases, with 14 bases lying between them. Germline V gene lookup returns CDR1 MDHEN and CDR2 SYDVKM. The CDR3 sequence is 17 residues long.

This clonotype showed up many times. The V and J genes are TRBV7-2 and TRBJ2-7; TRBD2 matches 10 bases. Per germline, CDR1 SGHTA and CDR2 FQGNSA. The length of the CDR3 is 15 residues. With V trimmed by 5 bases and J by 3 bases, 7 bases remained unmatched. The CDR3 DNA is TGTGCCAGCAGCCTTATAGCGGGAGGATACTACGAGCAGTACTTC. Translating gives CASSLIAGGYYEQYF. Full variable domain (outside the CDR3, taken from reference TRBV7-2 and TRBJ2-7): GAGVSQSPSNKVTEKGKDVELRCDPISGHTALYWYRQSLGQGLEFLIYFQGNSAPDKSGLPSDRFSAERTGGSVSTLTIQRTQQEDSAVYLCASSLIAGGYYEQYFGPGTRLTVT.

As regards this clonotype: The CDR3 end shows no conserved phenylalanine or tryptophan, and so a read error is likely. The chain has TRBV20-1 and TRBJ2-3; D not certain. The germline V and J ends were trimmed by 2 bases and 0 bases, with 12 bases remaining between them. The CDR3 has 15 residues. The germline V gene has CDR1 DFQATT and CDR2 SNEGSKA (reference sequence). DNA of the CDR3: TGCAGTGCTAGAAGGCACAGCTCTAGCACAGATACGCAGTATCTT. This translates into CSARRHSSSTDTQYL.

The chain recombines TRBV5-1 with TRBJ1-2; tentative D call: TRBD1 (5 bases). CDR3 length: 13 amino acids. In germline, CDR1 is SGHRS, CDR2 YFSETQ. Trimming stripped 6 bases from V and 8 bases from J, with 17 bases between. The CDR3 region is CASTGTEFVGYTF. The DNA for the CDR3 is TGCGCCAGCACCGGGACCGAGTTTGTCGGCTACACCTTC. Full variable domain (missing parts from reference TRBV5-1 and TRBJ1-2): KAGVTQTPRYLIKTRGQQVTLSCSPISGHRSVSWYQQTPGQGLQFLFEYFSETQRNKGNFPGRFSGRQFSNSRSEMNVSTLELGDSALYLCASTGTEFVGYTFGSGTRLTVV.

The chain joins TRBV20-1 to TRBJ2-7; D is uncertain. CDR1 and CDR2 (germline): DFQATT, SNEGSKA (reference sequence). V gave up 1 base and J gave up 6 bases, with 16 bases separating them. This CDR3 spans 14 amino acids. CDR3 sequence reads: CSARGRVTVGEQYF. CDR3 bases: TGCAGTGCTAGAGGAAGGGTCACCGTGGGCGAGCAGTACTTC.

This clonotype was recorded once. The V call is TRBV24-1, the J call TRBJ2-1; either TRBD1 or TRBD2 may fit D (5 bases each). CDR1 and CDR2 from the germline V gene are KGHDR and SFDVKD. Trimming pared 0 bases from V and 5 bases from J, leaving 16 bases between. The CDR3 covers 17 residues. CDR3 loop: CATSDLGGEGSHNEQFF. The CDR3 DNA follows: TGTGCCACCAGTGATTTGGGGGGTGAGGGATCTCACAATGAGCAGTTCTTC.

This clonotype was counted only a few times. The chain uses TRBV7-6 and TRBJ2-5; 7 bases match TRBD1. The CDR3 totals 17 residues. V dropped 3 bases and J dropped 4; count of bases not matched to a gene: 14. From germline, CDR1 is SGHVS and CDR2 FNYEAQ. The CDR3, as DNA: TGTGCCAGCAGCTTGGGGGCCGGCAGGGGGTTCGTAGAGACCCAGTACTTC. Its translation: CASSLGAGRGFVETQYF.

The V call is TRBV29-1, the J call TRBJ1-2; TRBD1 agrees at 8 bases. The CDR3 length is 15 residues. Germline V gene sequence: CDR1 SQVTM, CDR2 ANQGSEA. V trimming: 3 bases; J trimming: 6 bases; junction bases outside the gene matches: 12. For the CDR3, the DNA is TGCAGCGTTGAGGGACAGGTTACTCCCGCACATGGCTACACCTTC. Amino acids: CSVEGQVTPAHGYTF.

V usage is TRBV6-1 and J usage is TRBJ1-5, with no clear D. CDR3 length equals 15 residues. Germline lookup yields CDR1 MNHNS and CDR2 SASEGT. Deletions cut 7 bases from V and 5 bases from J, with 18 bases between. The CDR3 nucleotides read TGTGCCAGCACCGAAAACCCAGCGGGAGATCAGCCCCAGCATTTT. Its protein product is CASTENPAGDQPQHF.